These T cell receptor beta chains were read from a single sample in a study of blood T cell repertoires in COVID-19. Measured with immunoSEQ multiplex PCR; TCRdb has only the in-frame clones, and not every one. The sample lists about 260,000 clones; 91% were seen once. The material sequenced was peripheral blood. These receptor sequences come from a young adult with COVID-19, enrolled during active disease. CDR3s include the opening cysteine and the closing phenylalanine or tryptophan. D genes are given only for firm matches. A clone size is listed for some rows: how often the clone was seen (once, few, many), or a class if it is expanded.

abundance,d_gene,v_gene,j_gene,CDR3aa,CDR3nt
-,-,TRBV9,TRBJ1-4,CASSVAEQGHEFF,TGTGCCAGCAGCGTAGCAGAACAGGGACATGAGTTTTTT
-,-,TRBV7-9,TRBJ2-1,CASSSPGHKSDEQFF,TGTGCCAGCAGCTCCCCGGGTCACAAGTCCGATGAGCAGTTCTTC
-,-,TRBV9,TRBJ2-2,CASTTQAGHTGELFF,TGTGCCAGCACCACCCAGGCAGGGCACACCGGGGAGCTGTTTTTT
-,TRBD1,TRBV19,TRBJ1-1,CASSHRGIETEAFF,TGTGCCAGTAGTCACAGGGGAATCGAGACTGAAGCTTTCTTT
-,TRBD2,TRBV24-1,TRBJ2-1,CATSDPNGLAETEQFF,TGTGCCACCAGTGATCCCAATGGACTAGCGGAAACTGAGCAGTTCTTC
once,TRBD2,TRBV24-1,TRBJ2-1,CATSEPGTSYNEQFF,TGTGCCACCAGTGAACCCGGGACTAGCTACAATGAGCAGTTCTTC
-,TRBD1,TRBV7-3,TRBJ1-2,CASSFGQDPSYGYTF,TGTGCCAGCAGCTTCGGACAGGATCCTTCCTATGGCTACACCTTC
-,TRBD1,TRBV5-1,TRBJ2-2,CASRPGQLNTGELFF,TGCGCCAGCAGGCCGGGACAGCTGAACACCGGGGAGCTGTTTTTT
-,TRBD2,TRBV6-2/TRBV6-3,TRBJ2-2,CASSYPLAGGPNTGELFF,TGTGCCAGCAGTTACCCGTTAGCGGGAGGGCCGAACACCGGGGAGCTGTTTTTT
-,-,TRBV7-9,TRBJ1-1,CASSFRTAEAFF,TGTGCCAGCAGCTTCCGGACAGCTGAAGCTTTCTTT
-,-,TRBV5-1,TRBJ2-7,CASSLAESTALSYEQYF,TGCGCCAGCAGCTTGGCTGAGTCGACTGCTCTCTCCTACGAGCAGTACTTC
-,TRBD1,TRBV6-1,TRBJ1-6,CASSEWTGENSPLHF,TGTGCCAGCAGTGAGTGGACAGGGGAGAATTCACCCCTCCACTTT
-,-,TRBV5-4,TRBJ1-6,CASSLVAGNSPLHF,TGTGCCAGCAGCTTGGTGGCGGGGAATTCACCCCTCCACTTT
-,TRBD2,TRBV20-1,TRBJ2-7,CSATRGESQYF,TGCAGTGCTACCCGGGGGGAGTCGCAGTACTTC
-,TRBD1,TRBV5-4,TRBJ1-2,CASSYRDRENYGYTF,TGTGCCAGCAGCTACCGGGACAGGGAAAACTATGGCTACACCTTC
-,TRBD1,TRBV6-5,TRBJ1-6,CASSYGTAVPLHF,TGTGCCAGCAGTTACGGGACAGCCGTCCCCCTCCACTTT
-,-,TRBV5-6,TRBJ1-6,CASSRRTASPLHF,TGTGCCAGCAGCCGAAGGACAGCCTCACCCCTCCACTTT
-,TRBD1,TRBV6-6,TRBJ1-5,CASSPDRGMSQPQHF,TGTGCCAGCAGTCCGGACAGGGGGATGAGTCAGCCCCAGCATTTT
-,-,TRBV7-7,TRBJ2-1,CASSLTEIPYNEQFF,TGTGCTAGCAGCTTAACAGAGATTCCCTACAATGAGCAGTTCTTC
-,-,TRBV28,TRBJ1-5,CATEPITGNQPQHF,TGTGCCACCGAACCCATCACTGGTAATCAGCCCCAGCATTTT
-,-,TRBV19,TRBJ1-5,CASLGQFSVGQPQHF,TGTGCCAGCCTGGGGCAGTTTTCCGTTGGCCAGCCCCAGCATTTT
-,-,TRBV11-2,TRBJ2-7,CASSSLAEGYEQYF,TGTGCCAGCAGCTCTCTAGCTGAGGGCTACGAGCAGTACTTC
-,-,TRBV23-1,TRBJ2-7,CASSHPGTTDYSSEQYF,TGCGCCAGCAGTCACCCGGGGACGACGGACTATTCCTCCGAGCAGTACTTC
few,-,TRBV4-1,TRBJ2-2,CASSQDIGTLNTGELFF,TGCGCCAGCAGCCAAGATATCGGGACACTGAACACCGGGGAGCTGTTTTTT
-,-,TRBV7-9,TRBJ1-6,CASQGPGGFNSPLHF,TGTGCCTCCCAAGGACCGGGCGGGTTCAATTCACCCCTCCACTTT
-,TRBD1,TRBV24-1,TRBJ1-5,CATSDTGDSYNQPQHF,TGTGCCACCAGTGATACAGGGGACTCCTACAATCAGCCCCAGCATTTT
-,-,TRBV7-9,TRBJ2-1,CASSQLPSRNEQFF,TGTGCCAGCAGCCAGCTCCCCTCTAGAAATGAGCAGTTCTTC
-,-,TRBV27,TRBJ2-1,CASSYGGGRHNEQFF,TGTGCCAGCAGTTATGGAGGGGGCCGCCACAATGAGCAGTTCTTC
-,TRBD2,TRBV19,TRBJ2-5,CASSRTGTSGTETQYF,TGTGCCAGTAGTCGAACCGGGACTAGCGGGACCGAGACCCAGTACTTC
-,-,TRBV19,TRBJ2-1,CASSIGGLYNEQFF,TGTGCCAGTAGTATAGGCGGGCTATACAATGAGCAGTTCTTC
-,-,TRBV7-8,TRBJ2-7,CASSVSGTHYEQYF,TGTGCCAGCAGCGTCTCCGGGACACACTACGAGCAGTACTTC
-,-,TRBV4-2,TRBJ1-6,CASSQPGEGDGNSPLHF,TGTGCCAGCAGCCAGCCAGGGGAAGGGGACGGGAATTCACCCCTCCACTTT
-,TRBD1,TRBV11-2,TRBJ1-1,CASSPRSWAGGPEAFF,TGTGCCAGCAGCCCTCGAAGTTGGGCAGGGGGACCTGAAGCTTTCTTT
-,-,TRBV3-1/TRBV3-2,TRBJ1-1,CASSRAGTRDAAFF,TGTGCCAGCAGCCGAGCGGGTACCCGGGACGCAGCTTTCTTT
-,-,TRBV24-1,TRBJ2-5,CATSDVSNGGRETQYF,TGTGCCACCAGTGATGTCTCAAACGGGGGGCGGGAGACCCAGTACTTC
-,-,TRBV19,TRBJ1-2,CASSTPTLTDQRDYTF,TGTGCCAGTAGTACACCAACTCTGACGGACCAGAGGGACTACACCTTC
once,-,TRBV29-1,TRBJ2-3,CSVEDPGERATDDTQYF,TGCAGCGTTGAAGATCCTGGTGAGAGGGCAACAGATGATACGCAGTATTTT
-,-,TRBV13,TRBJ2-3,CASSLGPLGTDTQYF,TGTGCCAGCAGCTTAGGTCCACTAGGCACAGATACGCAGTATTTT
-,TRBD2,TRBV4-1,TRBJ2-5,CASSPAGVLETQYF,TGCGCCAGCAGCCCAGCGGGAGTTTTGGAGACCCAGTACTTC
-,-,TRBV6-1,TRBJ1-1,CASSEVIRRPYTVKDTEAFF,TGTGCCAGCAGTGAAGTCATTCGGAGACCCTACACCGTGAAGGACACTGAAGCTTTCTTT
-,TRBD2,TRBV28,TRBJ2-1,CASSSVSGSADEQFF,TGTGCCAGCAGTTCGGTTAGCGGGAGCGCGGATGAGCAGTTCTTC
-,TRBD2,TRBV10-2,TRBJ2-1,CASKGLAEHNEQFF,TGCGCCAGCAAAGGACTAGCGGAACACAATGAGCAGTTCTTC
-,-,TRBV9,TRBJ2-5,CASSVRLDQETQYF,TGTGCCAGCAGCGTACGTCTAGACCAAGAGACCCAGTACTTC
-,TRBD2,TRBV7-2,TRBJ2-7,CASSLAGSGIYEQYF,TGTGCCAGCAGCTTAGCGGGTAGCGGGATCTACGAGCAGTACTTC
-,-,TRBV10-1,TRBJ2-7,CASSEFVQGDEQYF,TGCGCCAGCAGTGAGTTCGTACAGGGAGACGAGCAGTACTTC
-,-,TRBV28,TRBJ2-3,CASSLAFPSTDTQYF,TGTGCCAGCAGTTTAGCGTTTCCTAGCACAGATACGCAGTATTTT
-,TRBD1,TRBV9,TRBJ1-1,CASSRGQGNTEAFF,TGTGCCAGTTCGAGGGGACAGGGCAACACTGAAGCTTTCTTT
-,-,TRBV7-8,TRBJ2-7,CASSLQDFYEQYF,TGTGCCAGCAGCTTACAGGATTTCTACGAGCAGTACTTC
-,TRBD1,TRBV19,TRBJ2-2,CASTDRDLKAGELFF,TGTGCCAGTACCGACAGGGATTTGAAAGCCGGGGAGCTGTTTTTT
once,TRBD2,TRBV28,TRBJ2-7,CASRKTSGSYNSYEQYF,TGTGCCAGCAGAAAGACTAGCGGGTCTTATAACTCCTACGAGCAGTACTTC